The present entry profiles one TCR beta chain with its context. Its antigen is undetermined. Second-dose recipients at about 4 or about 12 weeks were treated as one pooled group. This entry belongs to a study of T cell responses to AZD1222 COVID-19 vaccine. Study results and limitations: The number of AZD1222 recipients seropositive at baseline was only 5 to 7. Repertoire sampling was restricted to post-peak T cell response timepoints.

The CDR3 is made up of 15 amino acids. CDR1 and CDR2 (germline): SGHDT, YYEEEE. Trimming stripped 2 bases from V and 2 bases from J, with 11 bases between. Clones were read by immunoSEQ multiplex PCR, and TCRdb kept only the in-frame ones, dropping some. The table records some 170,000 clones, roughly 88% of them present only once. This TCR was recovered from an adult who received the AZD1222 COVID-19 vaccine. Sequencing was performed on peripheral blood, taken 28 days after the second AZD1222 dose. The chain employs TRBV5-6 and TRBJ1-5, with D maybe TRBD1 (5 bases). CDR3 coding DNA: TGTGCCAGCAGCTTAAGGGGATATGGCAATCAGCCCCAGCATTTT. This gives the protein CASSLRGYGNQPQHF. Filled out from reference TRBV5-6 and TRBJ1-5, the complete variable domain reads DAGVTQSPTHLIKTRGQQVTLRCSPKSGHDTVSWYQQALGQGPQFIFQYYEEEERQRGNFPDRFSGHQFPNYSSELNVNALLLGDSALYLCASSLRGYGNQPQHFGDGTRLSIL.